Shown below are 18 T cell receptor beta chains from a single sample sequenced in a study of cytotoxic CD8 clonotypes in ibrutinib-treated CLL. Clones were sequenced by immunoSEQ multiplex PCR, and TCRdb holds only the in-frame ones, with some missing. The table has approximately 330,000 clones, around four fifths seen once. The source was PBMCs, collected before ibrutinib treatment. Receptors originate from a human donor with chronic lymphocytic leukemia.

The gene calls are TRBV10-3 and TRBJ2-7, with D unclear. The ends were cut back, 4 bases at V and 4 bases at J, with 8 bases in the middle. Germline assignment: CDR1 ENHRY and CDR2 SYGVKD. The CDR3 is 12 residues long. CDR3 sequence (DNA): TGTGCCATCAGTGCTGGGCGGTACGAGCAGTACTTC. Translation: CAISAGRYEQYF.

This clone was seen more than once but under ten times. The chain joins TRBV29-1 to TRBJ1-1, with a tentative D call TRBD1 (6 bases). V lost 6 bases and J lost 1, with 18 bases in between. The CDR3 is made up of 15 amino acids. From germline, CDR1 is SQVTM and CDR2 ANQGSEA. CDR3 residues: CSVDPGVRGNTEAFF. DNA of the CDR3: TGCAGCGTCGACCCAGGGGTCAGGGGGAACACTGAAGCTTTCTTT.

The V call is TRBV27, the J call TRBJ1-2, with 10 bases aligning to TRBD1. V shed 5 bases, J shed 7 bases, and the junction held 4 bases outside the gene matches. The CDR3 totals 13 residues. CDR1 is MNHEY, CDR2 SMNVEV, per germline (reference sequence). CDR3 in DNA: TGTGCCAGCAGTCGGACAGGGGGAATTGGCTACACCTTC. As protein: CASSRTGGIGYTF.

The CDR3 is CASSLDPDVEVQFF. The CDR3 region has the DNA TGTGCCAGCAGCTTGGACCCGGACGTAGAAGTGCAGTTCTTC. V usage is TRBV5-4 and J usage is TRBJ2-1; D call uncertain. The CDR3 has 14 residues. Trimming shortened V by 0 bases and J by 12 bases, and 16 bases separated the two germline ends. Germline CDR1 is SGHNT and CDR2 is YYREEE (reference sequence).

This chain connects TRBV9 to TRBJ2-5; tentatively, D is TRBD1 (6 bases). This CDR3 comprises 14 residues. Looked up from germline, CDR1 is SGDLS and CDR2 is YYNGEE. Trimming cost V 4 bases and J 4 bases, with 14 bases left between them. The CDR3 loop is CASSPSAGVETQYF. DNA of the CDR3: TGTGCCAGCAGCCCGAGTGCAGGGGTAGAGACCCAGTACTTC.

This clone was detected a few times. The chain couples TRBV6-5 to TRBJ2-2; D unclear. V lost 2 bases to trimming and J lost 6 bases, with 16 bases between them. The CDR3 covers 16 residues. Germline CDR1 MNHEY, CDR2 SVGAGI. The CDR3 nucleotides are TGTGCCAGCAGTTACAACTCTTGGGGTTTGGCCGGGGAGCTGTTTTTT. It encodes CASSYNSWGLAGELFF.

The rearrangement joins TRBV6-5 to TRBJ1-2; TRBD1 is a possible D gene (5 bases). CDR3 length: 13 amino acids. V lost 3 bases and J lost 6, with 11 bases in between. Germline lookup yields CDR1 MNHEY and CDR2 SVGAGI. The CDR3 region has the DNA TGTGCCAGCAGTTATGTGCAGGGAGATGGCTACACCTTC. Encoded protein: CASSYVQGDGYTF.

The sample holds one count of this clone. The chain is built from TRBV5-1 and TRBJ2-7, with a possible D match to TRBD2 (5 bases). This CDR3 comprises 14 residues. V was cut by 2 bases and J by 3 bases, with 12 bases left in between. Germline values: CDR1 SGHRS, CDR2 YFSETQ. CDR3 amino acids: CASSFGGLGYEQYF. As DNA, the CDR3 is TGCGCCAGCAGCTTCGGCGGGTTGGGCTACGAGCAGTACTTC.

This clone was counted a single time. The CDR3 sequence: CASKQGPGTSSGGEQYF. The CDR3 coding sequence is TGTGCCAGCAAACAAGGTCCGGGGACTAGCTCCGGGGGGGAGCAGTACTTC. The V call is TRBV7-6, the J call TRBJ2-7, with 9 bases aligning to TRBD2. CDR1 is SGHVS, CDR2 FNYEAQ, per germline. After removal of 7 bases from V and 7 bases from J, the junction contained 20 bases not matched to a gene. CDR3 length equals 17 residues.

This clone showed up just once. The rearrangement links TRBV30 to TRBJ2-1; D possibly corresponds to TRBD1 (5 bases). Germline loops: CDR1 GTSNPN, CDR2 SVGIG (reference sequence). Trimming pared 0 bases from V and 7 bases from J, leaving 16 bases between. The CDR3 totals 15 residues. CDR3: CAWSVLRAGRNEQFF. In DNA, the CDR3 is TGTGCCTGGAGTGTACTCCGGGCAGGGCGGAATGAGCAGTTCTTC.

The chain has TRBV4-3 and TRBJ2-1; D possibly corresponds to TRBD2 (6 bases). Trimming removed 1 base at V and 3 bases at J, with 13 bases between. The CDR3 runs 16 residues. Germline values: CDR1 LGHNA, CDR2 YSLEER. The DNA of the CDR3 is TGCGCCAGCAGCCAAGGGACTACCACCATCTACAATGAGCAGTTCTTC. This codes for CASSQGTTTIYNEQFF.

The J gene is TRBJ1-4, the V gene TRBV29-1; D uncertain. CDR3 length equals 12 residues. Germline CDR1 and CDR2: SQVTM and ANQGSEA. Deletions cut 6 bases from V and 5 bases from J, with 10 bases between. CDR3 sequence reads: CSVDPGNEKLFF. The CDR3 DNA reads TGCAGCGTAGACCCGGGGAATGAAAAACTGTTTTTT.

This sequence joins TRBV29-1 and TRBJ1-5; D perhaps matches TRBD1 (5 bases). Trimming removed 5 bases from V and 11 bases from J, with 16 bases in between. From germline, CDR1 is SQVTM and CDR2 ANQGSEA. The CDR3 length is 12 residues. This CDR3 reads CSVSQGDLTQHF. In nucleotides, the CDR3 is TGCAGCGTTTCGCAGGGTGATTTGACCCAGCATTTT. Variable domain in full (rest from reference TRBV29-1 and TRBJ1-5): SAVISQKPSRDICQRGTSLTIQCQVDSQVTMMFWYRQQPGQSLTLIATANQGSEATYESGFVIDKFPISRPNLTFSTLTVSNMSPEDSSIYLCSVSQGDLTQHFGDGTRLSIL.

The V and J genes are TRBV19 and TRBJ2-5; D not certain. Trimming left V 1 base short and J 7 bases short, with 4 bases between. This CDR3 is 11 amino acids long. CDR1 is LNHDA, CDR2 SQIVND, per germline (reference sequence). The CDR3 reads CASSIGGTQYF. CDR3 DNA sequence: TGTGCCAGTAGTATAGGCGGGACCCAGTACTTC.

This sequence joins TRBV30 and TRBJ2-1; D perhaps matches TRBD1 (6 bases). Germline V gene data show CDR1 as GTSNPN and CDR2 as SVGIG (reference sequence). The CDR3 has 14 amino acids. Trimming removed 0 bases at V and 5 bases at J, with 11 bases between. Here the CDR3 reads CAWSVGWGHNEQFF. The CDR3 DNA reads as TGTGCCTGGAGTGTGGGCTGGGGGCACAATGAGCAGTTCTTC.

The chain recombines TRBV14 with TRBJ2-7; 8 bases match TRBD2. The junction had 4 bases not matched to a gene; V was cut back by 4 bases and J by 2 bases. The CDR3 consists of 14 residues. CDR1 SGHDN and CDR2 FVKESK come from the germline V gene. CDR3 residues: CASSRMTSAYEQYF. The DNA of the CDR3 is TGTGCCAGCAGCCGAATGACTAGCGCCTACGAGCAGTACTTC.

This chain's CDR3 is CASRQTGIGWEQYF. As DNA, the CDR3 is TGTGCCAGCAGGCAGACAGGGATCGGGTGGGAGCAGTACTTC. The chain has TRBV6-5 and TRBJ2-7, with 7 bases that match TRBD1. The CDR3 is 14 residues long. Trimming cost V 6 bases and J 7 bases; bases outside gene matches: 12. The germline CDR1 and CDR2 sequences are MNHEY and SVGAGI.

J is TRBJ2-1 and V is TRBV5-6; 9 bases match TRBD1. The length of the CDR3 is 13 residues. Germline V CDR1 and CDR2: SGHDT, YYEEEE. Trimming at V came to 4 bases and at J to 7 bases, leaving 3 bases not matched to a gene. DNA of the CDR3: TGTGCCAGCAGCAAGGACAGGGGTAATGAGCAGTTCTTC. Amino acid sequence: CASSKDRGNEQFF.